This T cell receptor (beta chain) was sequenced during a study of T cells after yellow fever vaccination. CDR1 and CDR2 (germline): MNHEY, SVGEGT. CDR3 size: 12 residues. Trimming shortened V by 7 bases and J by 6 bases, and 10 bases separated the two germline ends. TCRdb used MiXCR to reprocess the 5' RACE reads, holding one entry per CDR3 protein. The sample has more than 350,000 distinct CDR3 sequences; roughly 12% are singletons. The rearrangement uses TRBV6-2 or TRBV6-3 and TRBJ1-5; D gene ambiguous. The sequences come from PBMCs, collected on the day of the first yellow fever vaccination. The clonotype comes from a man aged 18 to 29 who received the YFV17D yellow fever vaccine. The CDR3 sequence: CASMAAGQPQHF. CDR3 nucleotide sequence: TGTGCCAGCATGGCTGCTGGTCAGCCCCAGCATTTT.